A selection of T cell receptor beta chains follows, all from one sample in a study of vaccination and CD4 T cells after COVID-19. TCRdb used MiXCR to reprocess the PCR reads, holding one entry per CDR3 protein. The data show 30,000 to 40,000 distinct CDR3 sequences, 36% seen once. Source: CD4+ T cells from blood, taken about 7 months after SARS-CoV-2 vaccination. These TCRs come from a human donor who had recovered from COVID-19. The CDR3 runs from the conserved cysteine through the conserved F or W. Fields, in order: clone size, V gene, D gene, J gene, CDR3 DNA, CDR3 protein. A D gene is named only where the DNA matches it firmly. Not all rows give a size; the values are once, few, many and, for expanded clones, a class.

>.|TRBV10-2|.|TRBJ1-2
TGCGCCAGCAGTGAAACGGCAGGCTATGGCTACACCTTC
CASSETAGYGYTF
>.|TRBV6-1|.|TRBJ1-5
TGTGCCAGCAGTGCCGGGGATAGGGGGAGTCAGCCCCAGCATTTT
CASSAGDRGSQPQHF
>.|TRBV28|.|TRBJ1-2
TGTGCCAGCAGTTTGGGGACGGAGACTTTCTATGGCTACACCTTC
CASSLGTETFYGYTF
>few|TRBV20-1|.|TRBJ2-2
TGCAGTGCTAGTCCAGACGGGGAATGGACCGGGGAGCTGTTTTTT
CSASPDGEWTGELFF
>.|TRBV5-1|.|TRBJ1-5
TGCGCCAGCAGCTTGGGGACAAACTCCAATCAGCCCCAGCATTTT
CASSLGTNSNQPQHF
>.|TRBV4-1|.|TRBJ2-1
TGCGCCAGCAGCCCGCCGGGAGCCTTAGATGGGCAGTTCTTC
CASSPPGALDGQFF
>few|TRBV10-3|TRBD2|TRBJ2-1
TGTGCCATCAGTGTGGGCGGGAGCAACAATGAGCAGTTCTTC
CAISVGGSNNEQFF
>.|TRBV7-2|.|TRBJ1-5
TGTGCCAGCAGCGAACAGGGAAACAATCAGCCCCAGCATTTT
CASSEQGNNQPQHF
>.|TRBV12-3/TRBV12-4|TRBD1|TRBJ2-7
TGTGCCAGCAGCCTTCCCCCGACAGGGTTATACTACGAGCAGTACTTC
CASSLPPTGLYYEQYF
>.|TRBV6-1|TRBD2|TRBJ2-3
TGTGCCAGCAGTGAAGCGGGAGGGTGGGATACGCAGTATTTT
CASSEAGGWDTQYF
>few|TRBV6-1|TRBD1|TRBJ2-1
TGTGCCAGCAGGGACAGGGTTTCCCACAATGAGCAGTTCTTC
CASRDRVSHNEQFF
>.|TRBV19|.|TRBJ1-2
TGTGCCAGTAGCGGGGTCTCCTATGGCTACACCTTC
CASSGVSYGYTF
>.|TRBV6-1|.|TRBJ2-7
TGTGCCAGCAGTAGGTATCGGGAGCGGGAGCAGTACTTC
CASSRYREREQYF
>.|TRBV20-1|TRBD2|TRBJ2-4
TGCAGTGCTAGCGAAAGACTAGCGGCCTTACTCCTAGCCAAAAACATTCAGTACTTC
CSASERLAALLLAKNIQYF
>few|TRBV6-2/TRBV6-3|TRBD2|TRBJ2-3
TGTGCCAGCAGTTACTCGACGCTAGCGGGGGGAGATACGCAGTATTTT
CASSYSTLAGGDTQYF
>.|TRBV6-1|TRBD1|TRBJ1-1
TGTGCCAGCAGTGCGTACAGGGGGAACACTGAAGCTTTCTTT
CASSAYRGNTEAFF
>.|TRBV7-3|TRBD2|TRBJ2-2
TGTGCCAGCAGCTTAACCAGCGGGAGACCGCCCGGGGAGCTGTTTTTT
CASSLTSGRPPGELFF
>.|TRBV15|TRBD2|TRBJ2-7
TGTGCCACCCAAAGCGGGAGGAGCTCCTACGAGCAGTACTTC
CATQSGRSSYEQYF
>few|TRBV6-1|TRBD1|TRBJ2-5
TGTGCCAGCAGGGGAGGACAGGGAGCTCGGACCCAGTACTTC
CASRGGQGARTQYF
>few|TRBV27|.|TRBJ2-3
TGTGCCAGCAGTTTTAGCTCCCCATCAGATACGCAGTATTTT
CASSFSSPSDTQYF
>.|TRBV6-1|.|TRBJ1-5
TGTGCCAGCAGTGAAGCGTACCTTGATCGACAGGGCAATCAGCCCCAGCATTTT
CASSEAYLDRQGNQPQHF
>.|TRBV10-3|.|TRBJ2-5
TGTGCCATCAGTGAGTTCCGGGGCCAAGAGACCCAGTACTTC
CAISEFRGQETQYF
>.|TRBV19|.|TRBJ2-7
TGTGCCAGTAGTAATTGGAACAGGGCCCACGAGCGGTACTTC
CASSNWNRAHERYF
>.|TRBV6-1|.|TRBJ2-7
TGTGCCAGCATCGGTCAGGGGGGGGGCGCTTTGGTCGAGCAGCACTTC
CASIGQGGGALVEQHF
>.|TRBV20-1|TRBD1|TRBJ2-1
TGCAGTGCTAGAGATCGGGGCAGGGGGCGATACAATGAGCAGTTCTTC
CSARDRGRGRYNEQFF
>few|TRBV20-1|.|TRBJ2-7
TGCAGTGCTAGAGATCCTTTAGACTCCTACGAGCAGTACTTC
CSARDPLDSYEQYF
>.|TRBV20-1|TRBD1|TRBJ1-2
TGCAGTGCTAGAGTAGCGAGGACAGGGGACTATGGCTACACCTTC
CSARVARTGDYGYTF
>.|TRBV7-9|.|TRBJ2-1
TGTGCCAGCAGCTCGCCCGGTCCTGAGCAGTTCTTC
CASSSPGPEQFF
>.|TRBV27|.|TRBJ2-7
TGTGCCAGCAGTTGGGGAGCGGCCAATGCCTACGAGCAGTACTTC
CASSWGAANAYEQYF
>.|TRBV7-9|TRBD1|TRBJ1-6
TGTGCCAGCAGCTTAGAACAGGGGACTAATTCACCCCTCCACTTT
CASSLEQGTNSPLHF
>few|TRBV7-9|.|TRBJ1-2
TGTGCCAGCAGCTTCAGGGGTCCAGCTAACTATGGCTACACCTTC
CASSFRGPANYGYTF
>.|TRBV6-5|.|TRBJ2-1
TGTGCCAGCAGTTATCTTCCTCACAGTGAGCAGTTCTTC
CASSYLPHSEQFF
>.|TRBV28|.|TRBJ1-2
TGTGCCAGCAGTTTAGGGACAGGCTACACCTTC
CASSLGTGYTF
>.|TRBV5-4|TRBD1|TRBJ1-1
TGTGCCAGCAGCTTAGGACAGGGGAAGCCGAACACTGAAGCTTTCTTT
CASSLGQGKPNTEAFF
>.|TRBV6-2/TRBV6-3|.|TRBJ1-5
TGTGCCAGCAGTTACGCGGGGGTCGATAATCAGCCCCAGCATTTT
CASSYAGVDNQPQHF